The sequence of this T cell receptor beta chain was determined in a study of response to subunit inactivated influenza vaccine. Trimming left V 4 bases short and J 9 bases short, with 20 bases between. Germline V gene lookup returns CDR1 SGHRS and CDR2 YFSETQ. The CDR3 is 15 amino acids. TCRdb recomputed calls from the RT-PCR reads with MiXCR, one row per CDR3 protein. Of roughly 650,000 distinct CDR3 sequences detected, 15% to 17% appear once; the ten largest clones hold 11%. This receptor was identified in a man aged 45-60 years who received an inactivated influenza vaccine. This sequence joins TRBV5-1 and TRBJ2-4; possibly TRBD1 for D (6 bases). This specimen was PBMCs from blood, taken approximately 12 days after vaccination. This CDR3 is CASSAEGQGLTIQYF. The CDR3, as DNA: TGCGCCAGCAGCGCAGAAGGGCAGGGGTTGACCATTCAGTACTTC.